These 6 T cell receptor beta chains originate from one sample sequenced in a study of T-cell memory formation after mild COVID-19. Via MiXCR, TCRdb re-called the 5' RACE reads, giving one row per CDR3 protein. Among 200,000 to 250,000 distinct CDR3 sequences listed, 16% were seen once. Specimen: PBMCs or a T cell subset sorted from them (not recorded which). These receptors were obtained from a man younger than 35 who had mild COVID-19 (a few samples of this study predate the infection). Cell type and time point are not known.

The gene calls are TRBV28 and TRBJ1-5; weak D call: TRBD1 (6 bases). Trimming left V 6 bases short and J 3 bases short, with 12 bases between. Germline assignment: CDR1 MDHEN and CDR2 SYDVKM. The CDR3 extends over 14 amino acids. The CDR3 protein is CASSPRQDNQPQHF. CDR3 nucleotide sequence: TGTGCCAGCAGCCCCCGACAGGACAATCAGCCCCAGCATTTT.

The CDR3: CASSYRGYEQYF. Written as DNA, the CDR3 is TGTGCCAGCAGTTACCGCGGCTACGAGCAGTACTTC. V gene TRBV6-2 or TRBV6-3 combines with J gene TRBJ2-7; D unresolved. The germline V gene encodes CDR1 MNHEY and CDR2 SVGEGT. V dropped 2 bases and J dropped 3 bases, with 5 bases sitting between them. The CDR3 runs to 12 residues.

This chain connects TRBV6-5 to TRBJ1-1; maybe TRBD1 (5 bases). Germline CDR1 reads MNHEY; CDR2 reads SVGAGI. Deletions cut 6 bases from V and 1 base from J, with 18 bases between. The CDR3 length is 16 residues. This CDR3 is CASRGRGGKRNTEAFF. The CDR3 nucleotides are TGTGCCAGCAGGGGTCGCGGGGGGAAGAGGAACACTGAAGCTTTCTTT.

The chain uses TRBV4-2 and TRBJ1-5; a weak D match, TRBD1 (6 bases). CDR3 size: 13 residues. Germline CDR1 reads LGHNA; CDR2 reads YNFKEQ. Trimming removed 6 bases from V and 6 bases from J, with 12 bases in between. CDR3 DNA: TGTGCCAGCAGAGGACAGCCCGGTCAGCCCCAGCATTTT. It encodes CASRGQPGQPQHF.

This clonotype was detected only a few times. V gene TRBV19 combines with J gene TRBJ2-2; tentatively, D is TRBD1 (6 bases). Per the germline V gene, CDR1 is LNHDA and CDR2 is SQIVND (reference sequence). This CDR3 has 14 residues. The V end lost 3 bases, the J end lost 5 bases, and 10 bases lay between the germline ends. The CDR3 reads CASSISDRTGELFF. The CDR3 bases are TGTGCCAGTAGTATTTCCGACAGGACCGGGGAGCTGTTTTTT.

The chain is built from TRBV27 and TRBJ2-7; D uncertain. Per the germline V gene, CDR1 is MNHEY and CDR2 is SMNVEV (reference sequence). The CDR3 has 10 residues. Trimming left V 10 bases short and J 2 bases short, with 6 bases between. The DNA of the CDR3 is TGTGCCACCTTTCCCTACGAGCAGTACGTC. It specifies CATFPYEQYV.